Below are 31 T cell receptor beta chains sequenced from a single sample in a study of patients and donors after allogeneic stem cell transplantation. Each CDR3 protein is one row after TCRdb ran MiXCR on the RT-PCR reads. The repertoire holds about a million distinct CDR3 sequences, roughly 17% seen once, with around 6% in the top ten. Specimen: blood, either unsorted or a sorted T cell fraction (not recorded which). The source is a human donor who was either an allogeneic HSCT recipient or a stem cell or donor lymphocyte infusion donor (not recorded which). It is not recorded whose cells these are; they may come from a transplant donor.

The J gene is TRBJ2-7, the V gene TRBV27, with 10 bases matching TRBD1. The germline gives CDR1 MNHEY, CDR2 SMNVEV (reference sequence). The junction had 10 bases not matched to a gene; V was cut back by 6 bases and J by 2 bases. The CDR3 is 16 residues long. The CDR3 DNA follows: TGTGCCAGCAGCCCCTTACCCGGGACAGGGGCCTACGAGCAGTACTTC. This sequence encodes CASSPLPGTGAYEQYF.

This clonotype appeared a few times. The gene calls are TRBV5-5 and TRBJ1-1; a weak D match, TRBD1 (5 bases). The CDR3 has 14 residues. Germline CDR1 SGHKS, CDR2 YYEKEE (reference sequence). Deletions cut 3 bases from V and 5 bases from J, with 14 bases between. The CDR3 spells CASSSHLPGTEAFF. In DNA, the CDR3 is TGTGCCAGCAGCTCGCATCTACCAGGGACTGAAGCTTTCTTT.

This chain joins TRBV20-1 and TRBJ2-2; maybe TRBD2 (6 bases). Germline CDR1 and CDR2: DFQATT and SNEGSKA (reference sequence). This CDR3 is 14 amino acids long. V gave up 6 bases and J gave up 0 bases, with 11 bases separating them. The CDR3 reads CSAEGLANTGELFF. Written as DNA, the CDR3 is TGCAGTGCGGAGGGGCTAGCGAACACCGGGGAGCTGTTTTTT.

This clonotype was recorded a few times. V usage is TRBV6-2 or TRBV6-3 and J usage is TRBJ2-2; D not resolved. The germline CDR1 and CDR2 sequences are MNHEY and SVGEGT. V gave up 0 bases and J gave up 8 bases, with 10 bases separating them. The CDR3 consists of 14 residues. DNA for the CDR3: TGTGCCAGCAGTTACTCGATCCTAGGAGGGGAGCTGTTTTTT. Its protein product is CASSYSILGGELFF.

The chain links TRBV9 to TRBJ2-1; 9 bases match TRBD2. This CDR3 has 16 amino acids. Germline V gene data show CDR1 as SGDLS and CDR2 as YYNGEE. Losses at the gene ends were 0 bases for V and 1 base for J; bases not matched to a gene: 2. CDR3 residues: CASSVALAGSYNEQFF. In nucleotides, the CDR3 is TGTGCCAGCAGCGTAGCGCTAGCGGGGTCCTACAATGAGCAGTTCTTC.

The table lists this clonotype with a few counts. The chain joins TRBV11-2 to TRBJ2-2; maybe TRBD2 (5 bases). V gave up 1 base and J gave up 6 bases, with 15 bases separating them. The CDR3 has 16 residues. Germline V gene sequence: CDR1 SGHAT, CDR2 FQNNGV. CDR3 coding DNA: TGTGCCAGCAGCTTAGGGTTTAGCGTGATAGCCGGGGAGCTGTTTTTT. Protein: CASSLGFSVIAGELFF.

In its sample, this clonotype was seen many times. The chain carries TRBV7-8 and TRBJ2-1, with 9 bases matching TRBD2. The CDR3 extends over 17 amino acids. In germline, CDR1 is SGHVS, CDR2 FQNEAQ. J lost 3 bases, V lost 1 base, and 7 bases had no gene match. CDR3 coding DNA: TGTGCCAGCAGCTTAGTTGGCGGGAGGGCCCTCTACAATGAGCAGTTCTTC. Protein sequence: CASSLVGGRALYNEQFF.

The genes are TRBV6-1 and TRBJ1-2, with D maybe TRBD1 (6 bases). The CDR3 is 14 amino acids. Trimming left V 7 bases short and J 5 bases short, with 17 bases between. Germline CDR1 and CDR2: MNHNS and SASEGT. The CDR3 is CASKQGSNWYGYTF. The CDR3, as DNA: TGTGCCAGCAAACAGGGTTCGAACTGGTATGGCTACACCTTC.

The CDR3 loop reads CASSKGRTDTQYF. The CDR3 region has the DNA TGCGCCAGCAGTAAGGGGCGCACAGATACGCAGTATTTT. The V and J genes are TRBV23-1 and TRBJ2-3; possible D gene TRBD1, 5 bases. TRBV23-1 is an open reading frame, and its role is uncertain. With 5 bases removed from V and 1 base from J, the gap between germline ends came to 7 bases. The CDR3 has 13 amino acids.

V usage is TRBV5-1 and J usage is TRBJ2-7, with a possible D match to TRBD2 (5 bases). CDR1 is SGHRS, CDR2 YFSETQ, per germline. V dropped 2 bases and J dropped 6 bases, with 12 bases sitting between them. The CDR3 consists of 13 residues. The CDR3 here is CASSFPPSPEQYF. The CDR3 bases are TGCGCCAGCAGCTTCCCCCCTAGCCCCGAGCAGTACTTC.

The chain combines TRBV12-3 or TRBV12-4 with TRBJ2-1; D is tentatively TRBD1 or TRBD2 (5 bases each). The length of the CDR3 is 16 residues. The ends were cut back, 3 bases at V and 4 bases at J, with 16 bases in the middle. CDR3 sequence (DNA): TGTGCCAGCAGTTTCCAGGGTCGGGGTCGTTACAATGAGCAGTTCTTC. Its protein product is CASSFQGRGRYNEQFF.

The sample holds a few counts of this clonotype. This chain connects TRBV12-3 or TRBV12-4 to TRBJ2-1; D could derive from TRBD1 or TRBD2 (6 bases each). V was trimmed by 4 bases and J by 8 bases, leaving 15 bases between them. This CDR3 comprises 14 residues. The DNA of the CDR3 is TGTGCCAGCAGTTACCTCCCGGGGGCTGATGAGCAGTTCTTC. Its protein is CASSYLPGADEQFF.

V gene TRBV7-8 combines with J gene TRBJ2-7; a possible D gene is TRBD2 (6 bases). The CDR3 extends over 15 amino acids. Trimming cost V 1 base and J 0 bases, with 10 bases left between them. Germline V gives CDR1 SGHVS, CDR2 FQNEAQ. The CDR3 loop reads CASSLGLGPSYEQYF. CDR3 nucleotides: TGTGCCAGCAGCTTAGGACTAGGCCCCTCCTACGAGCAGTACTTC.

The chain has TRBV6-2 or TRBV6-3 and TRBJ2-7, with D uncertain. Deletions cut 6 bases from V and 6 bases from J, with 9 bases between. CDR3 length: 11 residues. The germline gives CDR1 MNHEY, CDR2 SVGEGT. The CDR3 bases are TGTGCCAGCAGCGACCTGCTCGAGCAGTACTTC. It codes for CASSDLLEQYF.

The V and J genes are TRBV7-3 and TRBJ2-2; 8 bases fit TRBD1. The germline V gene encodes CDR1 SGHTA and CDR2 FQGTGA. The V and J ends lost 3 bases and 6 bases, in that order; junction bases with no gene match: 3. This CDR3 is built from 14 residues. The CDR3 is CASSLTGESGELFF. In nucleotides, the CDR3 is TGTGCCAGCAGCTTGACAGGGGAATCCGGGGAGCTGTTTTTT. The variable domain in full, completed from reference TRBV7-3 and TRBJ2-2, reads GAGVSQTPSNKVTEKGKYVELRCDPISGHTALYWYRQSLGQGPEFLIYFQGTGAADDSGLPNDRFFAVRPEGSVSTLKIQRTERGDSAVYLCASSLTGESGELFFGEGSRLTVL.

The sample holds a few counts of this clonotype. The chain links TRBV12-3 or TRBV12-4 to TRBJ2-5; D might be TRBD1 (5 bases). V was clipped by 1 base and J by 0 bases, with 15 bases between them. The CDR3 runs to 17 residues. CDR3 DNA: TGTGCCAGCAGTTTAGACAGGCCCCCCCGGTACCAAGAGACCCAGTACTTC. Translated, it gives CASSLDRPPRYQETQYF.

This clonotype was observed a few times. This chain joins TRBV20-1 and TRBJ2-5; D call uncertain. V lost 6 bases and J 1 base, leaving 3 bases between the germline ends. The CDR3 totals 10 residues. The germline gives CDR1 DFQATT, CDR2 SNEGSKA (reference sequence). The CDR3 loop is CSAAQETQYF. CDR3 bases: TGCAGTGCCGCCCAAGAGACCCAGTACTTC.

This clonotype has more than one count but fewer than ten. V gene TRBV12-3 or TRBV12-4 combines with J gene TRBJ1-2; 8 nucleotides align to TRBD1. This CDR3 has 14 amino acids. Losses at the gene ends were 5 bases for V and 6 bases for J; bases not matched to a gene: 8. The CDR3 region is CASSLRTGIHGYTF. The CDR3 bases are TGTGCCAGCAGTCTCAGGACAGGGATACATGGCTACACCTTC.

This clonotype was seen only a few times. CDR3 loop: CAIRPGLAGGLTDTQYF. As DNA, the CDR3 is TGTGCCATCAGGCCGGGACTAGCGGGGGGGCTCACAGATACGCAGTATTTT. This chain connects TRBV10-3 to TRBJ2-3; 16 bases are a match to TRBD2. The ends lost 6 bases at V and 2 bases at J; junction bases unmatched: 5. Germline CDR1 is ENHRY and CDR2 is SYGVKD. The CDR3 totals 17 residues.

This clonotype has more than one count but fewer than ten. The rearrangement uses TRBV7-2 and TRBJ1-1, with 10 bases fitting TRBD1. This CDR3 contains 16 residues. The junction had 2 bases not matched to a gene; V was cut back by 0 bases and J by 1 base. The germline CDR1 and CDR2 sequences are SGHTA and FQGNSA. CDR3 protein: CASSLARDRGNTEAFF. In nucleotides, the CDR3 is TGTGCCAGCAGCTTAGCGCGGGACAGGGGGAACACTGAAGCTTTCTTT. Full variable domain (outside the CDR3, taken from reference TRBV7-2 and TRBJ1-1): GAGVSQSPSNKVTEKGKDVELRCDPISGHTALYWYRQSLGQGLEFLIYFQGNSAPDKSGLPSDRFSAERTGGSVSTLTIQRTQQEDSAVYLCASSLARDRGNTEAFFGQGTRLTVV.

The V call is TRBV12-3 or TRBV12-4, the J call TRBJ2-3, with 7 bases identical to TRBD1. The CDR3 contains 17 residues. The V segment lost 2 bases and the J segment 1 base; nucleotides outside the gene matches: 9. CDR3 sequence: CASSLKQGKTRTDTQYF. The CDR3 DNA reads TGTGCCAGCAGTTTAAAACAGGGGAAGACTCGCACAGATACGCAGTATTTT.

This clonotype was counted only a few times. The CDR3 loop is CSVEGGMTYEQYF. CDR3 DNA sequence: TGCAGCGTTGAAGGGGGGATGACCTACGAGCAGTACTTC. The chain links TRBV29-1 to TRBJ2-7; D may match TRBD1 or TRBD2 (5 bases each). This CDR3 has 13 residues. Germline loops: CDR1 SQVTM, CDR2 ANQGSEA. V dropped 1 base and J dropped 2 bases, with 9 bases sitting between them.

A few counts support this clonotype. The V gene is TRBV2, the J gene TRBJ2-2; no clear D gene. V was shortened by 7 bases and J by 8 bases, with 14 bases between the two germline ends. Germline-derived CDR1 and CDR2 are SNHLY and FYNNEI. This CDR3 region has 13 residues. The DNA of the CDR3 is TGTGCCAGCACTGACGAAACAACTGGGGAGCTGTTTTTT. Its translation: CASTDETTGELFF.

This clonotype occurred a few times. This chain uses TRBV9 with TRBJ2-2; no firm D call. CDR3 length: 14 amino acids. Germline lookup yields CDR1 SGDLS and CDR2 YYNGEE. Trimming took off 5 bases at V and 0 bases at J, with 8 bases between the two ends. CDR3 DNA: TGTGCCAGCAGGGTGGGTACGAACACCGGGGAGCTGTTTTTT. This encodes CASRVGTNTGELFF.

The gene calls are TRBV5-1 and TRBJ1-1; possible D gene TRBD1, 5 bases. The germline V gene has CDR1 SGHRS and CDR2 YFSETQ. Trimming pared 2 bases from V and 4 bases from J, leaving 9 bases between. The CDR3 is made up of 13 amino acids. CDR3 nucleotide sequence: TGCGCCAGCAGCTTCCGACAGTCCACTGAAGCTTTCTTT. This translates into CASSFRQSTEAFF.

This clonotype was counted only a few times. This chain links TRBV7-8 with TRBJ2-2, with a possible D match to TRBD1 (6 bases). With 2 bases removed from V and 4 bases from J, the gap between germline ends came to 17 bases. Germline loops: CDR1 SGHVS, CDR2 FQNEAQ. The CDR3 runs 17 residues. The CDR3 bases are TGTGCCAGCAGCTTAATGGGCCAGGGGCGTCTCACCGGGGAGCTGTTTTTT. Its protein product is CASSLMGQGRLTGELFF.

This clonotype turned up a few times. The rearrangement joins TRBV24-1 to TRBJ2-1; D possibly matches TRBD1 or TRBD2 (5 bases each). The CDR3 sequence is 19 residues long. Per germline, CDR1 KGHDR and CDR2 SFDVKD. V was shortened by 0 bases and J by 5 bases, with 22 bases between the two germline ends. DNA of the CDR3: TGTGCCACCAGTGATTTGCCTTTCGGGGCCACGGGCGCTAACAATGAGCAGTTCTTC. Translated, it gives CATSDLPFGATGANNEQFF.

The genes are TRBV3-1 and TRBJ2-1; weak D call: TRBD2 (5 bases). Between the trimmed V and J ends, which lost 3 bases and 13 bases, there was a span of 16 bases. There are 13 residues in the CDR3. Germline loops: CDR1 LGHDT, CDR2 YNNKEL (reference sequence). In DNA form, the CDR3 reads TGTGCCAGCAGCCAGGGCTCCCGGACTGGACAGTTCTTC. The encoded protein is CASSQGSRTGQFF.

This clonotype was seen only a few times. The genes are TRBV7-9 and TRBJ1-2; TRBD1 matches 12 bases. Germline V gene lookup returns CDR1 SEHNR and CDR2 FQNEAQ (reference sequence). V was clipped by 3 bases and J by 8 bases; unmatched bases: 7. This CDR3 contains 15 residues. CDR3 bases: TGTGCCAGCAGCTTCACCGGGACAGGGGGCCGGGGCTACACCTTC. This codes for CASSFTGTGGRGYTF. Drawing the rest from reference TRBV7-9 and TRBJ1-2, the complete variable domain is DTGVSQNPRHKITKRGQNVTFRCDPISEHNRLYWYRQTLGQGPEFLTYFQNEAQLEKSRLLSDRFSAERPKGSFSTLEIQRTEQGDSAMYLCASSFTGTGGRGYTFGSGTRLTVV.

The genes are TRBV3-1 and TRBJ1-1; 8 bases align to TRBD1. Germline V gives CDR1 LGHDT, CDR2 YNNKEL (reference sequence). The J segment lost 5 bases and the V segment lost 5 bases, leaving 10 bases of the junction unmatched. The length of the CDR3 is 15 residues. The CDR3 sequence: CASSSTGGRGTEAFF. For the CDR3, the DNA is TGTGCCAGCAGCTCTACAGGGGGGAGGGGGACTGAAGCTTTCTTT.

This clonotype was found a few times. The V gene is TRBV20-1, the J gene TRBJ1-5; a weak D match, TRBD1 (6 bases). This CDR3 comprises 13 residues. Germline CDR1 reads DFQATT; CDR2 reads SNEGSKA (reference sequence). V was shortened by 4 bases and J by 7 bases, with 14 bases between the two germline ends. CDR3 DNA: TGCAGTGCTAAGTTGGGGGCTAGGCAGCCCCAGCATTTT. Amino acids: CSAKLGARQPQHF.